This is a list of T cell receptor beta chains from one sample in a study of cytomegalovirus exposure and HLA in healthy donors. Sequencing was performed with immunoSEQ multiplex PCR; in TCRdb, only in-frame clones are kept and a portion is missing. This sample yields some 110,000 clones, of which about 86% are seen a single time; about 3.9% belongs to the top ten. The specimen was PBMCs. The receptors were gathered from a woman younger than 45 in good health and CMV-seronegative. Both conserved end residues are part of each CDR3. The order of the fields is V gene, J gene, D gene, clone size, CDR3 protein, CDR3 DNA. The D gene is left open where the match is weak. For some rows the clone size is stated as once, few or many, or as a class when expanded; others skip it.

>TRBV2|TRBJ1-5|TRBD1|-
CASSEARGTGGNQPQHF
TGTGCCAGCAGTGAAGCGCGGGGGACAGGGGGGAATCAGCCCCAGCATTTT
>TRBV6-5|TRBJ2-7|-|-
CASSYFGGSAYEQYF
TGTGCCAGCAGTTATTTTGGCGGGTCTGCCTACGAGCAGTACTTC
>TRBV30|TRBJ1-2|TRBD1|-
CAWSAARDRLSNYGYTF
TGTGCCTGGAGTGCCGCACGGGACAGACTTTCTAACTATGGCTACACCTTC
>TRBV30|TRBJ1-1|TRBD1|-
CAWLGQGIMNTEAFF
TGTGCCTGGTTAGGACAGGGGATAATGAACACTGAAGCTTTCTTT
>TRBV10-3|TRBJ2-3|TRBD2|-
CAISEELAGGGSTDTQYF
TGTGCCATCAGTGAGGAACTAGCGGGAGGGGGGAGCACAGATACGCAGTATTTT
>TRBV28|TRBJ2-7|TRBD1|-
CASSESTGIGYEQYF
TGTGCCAGCAGTGAATCGACAGGGATCGGCTACGAGCAGTACTTC
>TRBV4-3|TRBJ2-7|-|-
CASSQEFGGQTGEQYF
TGCGCCAGCAGCCAAGAATTCGGCGGCCAGACGGGCGAGCAGTACTTC
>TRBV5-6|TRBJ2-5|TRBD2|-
CASSSGLGDQETQYF
TGTGCCAGCAGCTCCGGACTAGGTGACCAAGAGACCCAGTACTTC
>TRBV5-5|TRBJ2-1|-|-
CASSKQGMSSYNEQFF
TGTGCCAGCAGTAAACAGGGAATGAGCTCCTACAATGAGCAGTTCTTC
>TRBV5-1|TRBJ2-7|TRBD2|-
CASRQFRAGAPGEQYF
TGCGCCAGCAGACAGTTCAGGGCGGGAGCCCCAGGGGAGCAGTACTTC
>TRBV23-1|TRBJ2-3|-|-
CASSQDGDTDTQYF
TGCGCCAGCAGTCAAGACGGGGACACAGATACGCAGTATTTT
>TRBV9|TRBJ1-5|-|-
CASVGGGGQNNQPQHF
TGTGCCAGCGTCGGTGGGGGGGGCCAAAACAATCAGCCCCAGCATTTT
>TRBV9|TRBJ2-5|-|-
CASSVATRVEETQYF
TGTGCCAGCAGCGTGGCCACGAGGGTGGAGGAGACCCAGTACTTC
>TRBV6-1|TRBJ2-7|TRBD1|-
CASSEEPGQVFGFAYEQYF
TGTGCCAGCAGTGAAGAGCCGGGACAGGTGTTTGGTTTCGCCTACGAGCAGTACTTC
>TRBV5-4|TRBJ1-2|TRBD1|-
CASSMDRRRGYTF
TGTGCCAGCAGTATGGACAGGAGGAGAGGCTACACCTTC
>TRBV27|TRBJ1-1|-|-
CASSWGRGDTEAFF
TGTGCCAGCAGTTGGGGCAGGGGAGACACTGAAGCTTTCTTT
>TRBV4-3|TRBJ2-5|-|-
CASSQDRTEETQYF
TGCGCCAGCAGCCAAGATCGCACAGAAGAGACCCAGTACTTC
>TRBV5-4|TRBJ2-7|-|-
CASSFVDTTYEQYF
TGTGCCAGCAGCTTCGTTGACACAACCTACGAGCAGTACTTC
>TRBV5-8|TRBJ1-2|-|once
CASSLGVSAGGGYTF
TGTGCCAGCAGCTTGGGAGTATCAGCCGGCGGCGGCTACACCTTC
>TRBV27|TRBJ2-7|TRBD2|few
CASSPGMTSGSYEQYF
TGTGCCAGCAGTCCCGGGATGACTAGCGGGAGCTACGAGCAGTACTTC
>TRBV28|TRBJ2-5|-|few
CASLGETQYF
TGTGCCAGCCTAGGAGAGACCCAGTACTTC
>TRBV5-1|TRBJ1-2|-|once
CASSRRDTSNYGYTF
TGCGCCAGCAGCCGCCGGGACACCTCAAACTATGGCTACACCTTC
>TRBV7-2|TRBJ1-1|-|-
CASSLAQGLAFF
TGTGCCAGCAGCTTAGCGCAGGGTTTAGCTTTCTTT
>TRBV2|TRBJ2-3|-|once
CASSRGPEGQYF
TGTGCCAGCAGCCGCGGACCTGAGGGGCAGTATTTT
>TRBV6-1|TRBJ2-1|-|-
CASSEWGDEQFF
TGTGCCAGCAGTGAATGGGGCGATGAGCAGTTCTTC
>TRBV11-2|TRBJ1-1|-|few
CASSSQLTGKPNEAFF
TGTGCCAGCAGCTCCCAATTAACCGGGAAGCCTAATGAAGCTTTCTTT